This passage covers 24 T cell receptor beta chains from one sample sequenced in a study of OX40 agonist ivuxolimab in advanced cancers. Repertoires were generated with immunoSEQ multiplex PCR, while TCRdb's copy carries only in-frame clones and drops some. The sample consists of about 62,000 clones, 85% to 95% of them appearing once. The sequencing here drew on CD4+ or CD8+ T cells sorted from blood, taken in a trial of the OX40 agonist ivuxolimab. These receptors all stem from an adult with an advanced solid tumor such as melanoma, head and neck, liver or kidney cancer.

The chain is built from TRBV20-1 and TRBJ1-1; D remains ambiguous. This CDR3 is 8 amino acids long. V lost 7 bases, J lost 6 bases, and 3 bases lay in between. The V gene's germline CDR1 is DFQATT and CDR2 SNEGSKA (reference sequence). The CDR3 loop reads CSVSEAFF. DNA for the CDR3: TGCAGTGTATCTGAAGCTTTCTTT.

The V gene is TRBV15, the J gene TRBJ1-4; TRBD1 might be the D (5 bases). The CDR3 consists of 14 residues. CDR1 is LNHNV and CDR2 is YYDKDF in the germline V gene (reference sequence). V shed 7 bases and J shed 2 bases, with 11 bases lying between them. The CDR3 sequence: CATTPRGTNEKLFF. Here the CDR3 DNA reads TGTGCCACCACCCCACGGGGCACTAATGAAAAACTGTTTTTT.

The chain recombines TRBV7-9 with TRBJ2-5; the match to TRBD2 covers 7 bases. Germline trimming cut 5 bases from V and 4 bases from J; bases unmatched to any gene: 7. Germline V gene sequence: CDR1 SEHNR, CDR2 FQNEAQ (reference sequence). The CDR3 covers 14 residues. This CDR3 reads CASSRAGEVETQYF. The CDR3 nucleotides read TGTGCCAGCAGCCGGGCGGGAGAAGTAGAGACCCAGTACTTC.

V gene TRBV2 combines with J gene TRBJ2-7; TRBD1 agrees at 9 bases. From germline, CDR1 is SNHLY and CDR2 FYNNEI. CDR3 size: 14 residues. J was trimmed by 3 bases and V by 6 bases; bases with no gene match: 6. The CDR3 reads CASSSGTGLYEQYF. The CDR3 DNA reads TGTGCCAGCAGCTCAGGGACAGGGCTCTACGAGCAGTACTTC.

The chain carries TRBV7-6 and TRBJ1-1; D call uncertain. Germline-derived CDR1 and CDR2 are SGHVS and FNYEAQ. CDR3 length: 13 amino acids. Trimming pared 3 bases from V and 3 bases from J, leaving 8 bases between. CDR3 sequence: CASSFYSYTEAFF. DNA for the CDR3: TGTGCCAGCAGCTTTTATTCCTACACTGAAGCTTTCTTT.

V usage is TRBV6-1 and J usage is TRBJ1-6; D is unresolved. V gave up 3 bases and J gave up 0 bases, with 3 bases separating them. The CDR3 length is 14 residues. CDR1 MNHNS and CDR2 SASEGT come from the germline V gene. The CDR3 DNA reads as TGTGCCAGCAGTGACAGCTCCTATAATTCACCCCTCCACTTT. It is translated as CASSDSSYNSPLHF.

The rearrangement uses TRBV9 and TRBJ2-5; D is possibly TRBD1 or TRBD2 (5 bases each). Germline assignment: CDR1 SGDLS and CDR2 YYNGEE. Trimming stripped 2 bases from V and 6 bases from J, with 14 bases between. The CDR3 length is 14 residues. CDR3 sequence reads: CASSVGGEGKTQYF. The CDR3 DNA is TGTGCCAGCAGCGTCGGCGGCGAGGGGAAGACCCAGTACTTC.

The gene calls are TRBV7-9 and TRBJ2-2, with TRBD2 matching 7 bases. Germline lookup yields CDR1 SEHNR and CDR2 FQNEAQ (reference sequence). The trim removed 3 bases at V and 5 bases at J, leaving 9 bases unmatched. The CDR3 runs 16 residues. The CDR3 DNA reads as TGTGCCAGCAGCTTGGGGAGGGACTCCCGTACCGGGGAGCTGTTTTTT. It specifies CASSLGRDSRTGELFF.

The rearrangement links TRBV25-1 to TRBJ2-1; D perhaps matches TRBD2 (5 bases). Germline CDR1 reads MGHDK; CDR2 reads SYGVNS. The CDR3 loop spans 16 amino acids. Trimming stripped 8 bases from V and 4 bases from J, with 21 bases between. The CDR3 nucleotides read TGTGCCAGCCTGGGCCGGAGCGGACGACTTTACAATGAGCAGTTCTTC. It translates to CASLGRSGRLYNEQFF.

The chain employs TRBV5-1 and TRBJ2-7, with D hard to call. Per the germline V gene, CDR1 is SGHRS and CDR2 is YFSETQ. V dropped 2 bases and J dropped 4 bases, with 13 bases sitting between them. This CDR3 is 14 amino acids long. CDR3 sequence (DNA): TGCGCCAGCAGCTTTAGCAGGCTTGGATACGAGCAGTACTTC. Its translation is CASSFSRLGYEQYF.

CDR3 protein: CASSYLVTASGRSYEQYF. Here the CDR3 DNA reads TGTGCCAGCAGCTACTTAGTCACAGCTAGCGGGAGAAGCTACGAGCAGTACTTC. The chain has TRBV5-6 and TRBJ2-7; 10 bases line up with TRBD2. Germline CDR1 is SGHDT and CDR2 is YYEEEE. The CDR3 sequence is 18 residues long. After removal of 3 bases from V and 3 bases from J, the junction contained 15 bases not matched to a gene.

The CDR3 loop reads CASSTGTSGSYEQYF. The CDR3 region has the DNA TGTGCCAGCAGTACCGGGACTAGCGGGTCCTACGAGCAGTACTTC. The chain uses TRBV27 and TRBJ2-7; 12 positions agree with TRBD2. The CDR3 has 15 residues. CDR1 is MNHEY and CDR2 is SMNVEV in the germline V gene (reference sequence). V trimming: 5 bases; J trimming: 1 base; junction bases outside the gene matches: 3.

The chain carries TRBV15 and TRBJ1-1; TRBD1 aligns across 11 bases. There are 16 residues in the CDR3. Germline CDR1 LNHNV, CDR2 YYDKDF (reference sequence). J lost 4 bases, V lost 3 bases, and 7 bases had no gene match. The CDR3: CATSSVYGQGATEAFF. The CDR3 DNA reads TGTGCCACCAGCAGTGTTTATGGACAGGGGGCCACTGAAGCTTTCTTT.

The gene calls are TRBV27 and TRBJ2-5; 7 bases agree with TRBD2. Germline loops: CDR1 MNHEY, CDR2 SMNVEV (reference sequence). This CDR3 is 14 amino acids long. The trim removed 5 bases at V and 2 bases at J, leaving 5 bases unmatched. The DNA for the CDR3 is TGTGCCAGCAGTCCCGGACTAGATCAAGAGACCCAGTACTTC. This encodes CASSPGLDQETQYF.

CDR3 sequence reads: CASSYSNSLNEKLFF. The CDR3 DNA reads as TGTGCCAGCAGTTACTCGAACAGCCTTAATGAAAAACTGTTTTTT. The chain uses TRBV6-5 and TRBJ1-4; D remains unclear. The germline gives CDR1 MNHEY, CDR2 SVGAGI. The CDR3 contains 15 residues. V lost 0 bases and J 4 bases, leaving 9 bases between the germline ends.

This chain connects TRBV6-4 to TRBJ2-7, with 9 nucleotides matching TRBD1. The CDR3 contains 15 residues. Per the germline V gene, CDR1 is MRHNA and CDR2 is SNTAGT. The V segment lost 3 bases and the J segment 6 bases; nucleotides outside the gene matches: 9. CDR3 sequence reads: CASSESADRGGEQYF. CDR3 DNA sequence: TGTGCCAGCAGTGAGTCGGCGGACAGGGGTGGCGAGCAGTACTTC.

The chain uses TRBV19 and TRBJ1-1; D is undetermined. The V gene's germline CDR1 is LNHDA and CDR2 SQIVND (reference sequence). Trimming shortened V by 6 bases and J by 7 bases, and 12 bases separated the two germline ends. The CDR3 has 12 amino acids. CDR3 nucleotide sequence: TGTGCCAGTAGCCTTCCCGGGTATGAAGCTTTCTTT. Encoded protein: CASSLPGYEAFF.

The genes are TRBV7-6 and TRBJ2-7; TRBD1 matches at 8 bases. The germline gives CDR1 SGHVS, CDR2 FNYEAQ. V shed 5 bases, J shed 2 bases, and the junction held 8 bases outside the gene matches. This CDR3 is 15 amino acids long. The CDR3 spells CASSLGQGQPYEQYF. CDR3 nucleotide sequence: TGTGCCAGCAGCCTAGGACAGGGACAGCCCTACGAGCAGTACTTC.

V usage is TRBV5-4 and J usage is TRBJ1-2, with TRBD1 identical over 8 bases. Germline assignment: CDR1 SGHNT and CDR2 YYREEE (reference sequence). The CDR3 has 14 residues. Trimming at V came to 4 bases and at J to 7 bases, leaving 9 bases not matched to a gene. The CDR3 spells CASSTPDREAGYTF. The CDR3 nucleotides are TGTGCCAGCAGCACACCGGACAGGGAGGCTGGCTACACCTTC.

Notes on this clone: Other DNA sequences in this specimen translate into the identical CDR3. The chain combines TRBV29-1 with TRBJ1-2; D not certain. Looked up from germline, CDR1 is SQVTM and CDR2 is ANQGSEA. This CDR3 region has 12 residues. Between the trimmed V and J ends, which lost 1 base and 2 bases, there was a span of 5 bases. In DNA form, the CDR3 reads TGCAGCGTTGAAGGCAGGAACTATGGCTACACCTTC. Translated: CSVEGRNYGYTF.

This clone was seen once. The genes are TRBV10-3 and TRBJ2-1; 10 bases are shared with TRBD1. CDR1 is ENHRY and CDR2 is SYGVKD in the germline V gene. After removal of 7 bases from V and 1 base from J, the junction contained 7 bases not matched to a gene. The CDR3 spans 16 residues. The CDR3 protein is CAITRTGGNSYNEQFF. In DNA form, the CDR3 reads TGTGCCATCACCCGGACAGGGGGTAATTCCTACAATGAGCAGTTCTTC.

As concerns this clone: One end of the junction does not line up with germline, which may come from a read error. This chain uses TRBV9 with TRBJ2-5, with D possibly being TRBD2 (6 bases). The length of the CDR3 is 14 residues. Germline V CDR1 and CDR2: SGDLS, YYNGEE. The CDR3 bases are TGTGCCGGCAGCGGTAGCGGTCGAGTGGAGACCCAGTACTTC. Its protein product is CAGSGSGRVETQYF.

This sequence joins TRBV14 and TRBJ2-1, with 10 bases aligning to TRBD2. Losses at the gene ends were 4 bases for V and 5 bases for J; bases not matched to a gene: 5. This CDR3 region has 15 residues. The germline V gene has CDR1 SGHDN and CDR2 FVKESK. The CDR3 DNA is TGTGCCAGCAGCCCAACTAGCGGGGTCCACAATGAGCAGTTCTTC. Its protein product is CASSPTSGVHNEQFF.

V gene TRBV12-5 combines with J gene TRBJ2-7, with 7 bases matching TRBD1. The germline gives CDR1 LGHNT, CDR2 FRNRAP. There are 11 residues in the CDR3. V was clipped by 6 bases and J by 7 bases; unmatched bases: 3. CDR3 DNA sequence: TGTGCTAGTGGACCACAGGGGGAGCAGTACTTC. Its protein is CASGPQGEQYF. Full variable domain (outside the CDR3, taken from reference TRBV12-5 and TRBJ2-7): DARVTQTPRHKVTEMGQEVTMRCQPILGHNTVFWYRQTMMQGLELLAYFRNRAPLDDSGMPKDRFSAEMPDATLATLKIQPSEPRDSAVYFCASGPQGEQYFGPGTRLTVT.